The 16 T cell receptor beta chains in this list originate from one sample, sequenced in a study of identical twins. MiXCR, run by TCRdb on the 5' RACE reads, gives a single entry per CDR3 protein. The data show a few hundred thousand distinct CDR3 sequences, under 9.5% seen once. The data also belong to a second study, concerning yellow fever vaccine responses in identical twins.

The source material was memory (CD45RO+) T cells sorted from blood. The receptor source for this set is a woman aged 18-29 years in good health.

The chain carries TRBV6-1 and TRBJ1-1, with 9 positions matching TRBD1. Germline V CDR1 and CDR2: MNHNS, SASEGT. The trim removed 6 bases at V and 6 bases at J, leaving 11 bases unmatched. The CDR3 has 15 amino acids. CDR3: CASSSGGQGRPEAFF. CDR3 sequence (DNA): TGTGCCAGCAGCTCAGGGGGACAGGGAAGGCCTGAAGCTTTCTTT.

The genes are TRBV5-1 and TRBJ1-2; 9 positions agree with TRBD1. From germline, CDR1 is SGHRS and CDR2 YFSETQ. V gave up 0 bases and J gave up 6 bases; unmatched junction bases: 3. CDR3 length equals 14 residues. CDR3 sequence (DNA): TGCGCCAGCAGCTTGGAGGGACAGGGCAATGGCTACACCTTC. Encoded protein: CASSLEGQGNGYTF.

The table lists this clonotype with many counts. The chain employs TRBV5-1 and TRBJ2-1, with 8 nucleotides matching TRBD2. The CDR3 has 15 amino acids. V was pared by 0 bases and J by 5 bases, with 4 bases of the junction left unmatched. The germline V gene encodes CDR1 SGHRS and CDR2 YFSETQ. This CDR3 is CASSLAGGGHNEQFF. Here the CDR3 DNA reads TGCGCCAGCAGCTTGGCGGGCGGGGGGCACAATGAGCAGTTCTTC.

The sample holds a few counts of this clonotype. V is TRBV20-1 and J is TRBJ1-1; no clear D gene. This CDR3 is 14 amino acids long. V was cut by 2 bases and J by 4 bases, with 14 bases left in between. Germline V CDR1 and CDR2: DFQATT, SNEGSKA (reference sequence). The CDR3 bases are TGCAGTGCTAGAAAAGGCCAGGATGGCACTGAAGCTTTCTTT. This translates into CSARKGQDGTEAFF.

This clonotype was picked up a small number of times. The CDR3 sequence: CSADPAGAHNEQFF. CDR3 DNA: TGCAGTGCCGACCCAGCGGGAGCTCACAATGAGCAGTTCTTC. The chain links TRBV20-1 to TRBJ2-1, with 8 bases identical to TRBD2. The CDR3 runs 14 residues. Germline CDR1 reads DFQATT; CDR2 reads SNEGSKA (reference sequence). J was trimmed by 5 bases and V by 6 bases; bases with no gene match: 9.

Ten or more counts support this clonotype. The genes are TRBV6-2 or TRBV6-3 and TRBJ2-5; 8 nucleotides match TRBD1. This CDR3 region has 15 residues. Germline V gene data show CDR1 as MNHEY and CDR2 as SVGEGT. V was pared by 6 bases and J by 2 bases, with 8 bases of the junction left unmatched. The CDR3 sequence is CASRHPGTGQETQYF. For the CDR3, the DNA is TGTGCCAGCAGGCACCCCGGGACAGGACAAGAGACCCAGTACTTC.

V and J are TRBV11-1 and TRBJ2-7, with TRBD2 identical over 7 bases. J was trimmed by 2 bases and V by 0 bases; bases with no gene match: 4. The germline CDR1 and CDR2 sequences are SGHAT and FQDESV (reference sequence). The CDR3 spans 15 residues. The CDR3 sequence: CASSLAPSGTYEQYV. The CDR3 DNA reads as TGTGCCAGCAGCTTAGCGCCTAGCGGAACCTACGAGCAGTACGTC.

This clonotype was detected a few times. The chain couples TRBV10-3 to TRBJ1-6, with D maybe TRBD1 (5 bases). The ends were cut back, 6 bases at V and 7 bases at J, with 13 bases in the middle. CDR3 length equals 14 residues. The germline V gene encodes CDR1 ENHRY and CDR2 SYGVKD. The CDR3 reads CAIRADSPNSPLHF. DNA of the CDR3: TGTGCCATCAGGGCCGACAGCCCGAATTCACCCCTCCACTTT.

Here the CDR3 reads CASSFTGLNEKLFF. Written as DNA, the CDR3 is TGTGCCAGCAGCTTTACAGGGTTGAATGAAAAACTGTTTTTT. The chain links TRBV7-2 to TRBJ1-4, with D tentatively TRBD1 (6 bases). V lost 3 bases and J lost 5, with 10 bases in between. Germline assignment: CDR1 SGHTA and CDR2 FQGNSA. This CDR3 has 14 amino acids.

There are many counts of this clonotype. The chain joins TRBV29-1 to TRBJ1-1; D is perhaps TRBD1 (5 bases). Trimming took 8 bases from V and 6 from J, leaving 19 bases between them. CDR3 length: 13 residues. Germline-derived CDR1 and CDR2 are SQVTM and ANQGSEA. The CDR3 sequence is CSTKAGVRAEAFF. DNA for the CDR3: TGCAGCACCAAGGCGGGGGTCCGGGCTGAAGCTTTCTTT.

This clonotype was seen repeatedly, ten times or more. The genes are TRBV5-1 and TRBJ2-1; 10 nucleotides line up with TRBD2. The CDR3 covers 15 residues. Germline V gene data show CDR1 as SGHRS and CDR2 as YFSETQ. With V trimmed by 1 base and J by 8 bases, 6 bases remained unmatched. This CDR3 reads CASSLLTSGVYEQFF. The CDR3 DNA reads TGCGCCAGCAGCTTGTTAACTAGCGGGGTTTATGAGCAGTTCTTC.

This chain connects TRBV6-1 to TRBJ2-1; D not resolved. CDR1 is MNHNS and CDR2 is SASEGT in the germline V gene. V lost 10 bases and J lost 10, with 14 bases in between. The CDR3 has 11 residues. CDR3: CATARDREQFF. The CDR3 DNA reads as TGTGCCACGGCCCGCGATCGCGAGCAGTTCTTC.

This clonotype was counted many times. The chain has TRBV6-1 and TRBJ1-4; 7 nucleotides match TRBD1. From germline, CDR1 is MNHNS and CDR2 SASEGT. With V trimmed by 6 bases and J by 8 bases, 9 bases remained unmatched. This CDR3 comprises 14 residues. CDR3 coding DNA: TGTGCCAGCAGAACACAGGGGTGGAACGAAAAACTGTTTTTT. This codes for CASRTQGWNEKLFF.

The table lists this clonotype with a few counts. This chain joins TRBV5-1 and TRBJ1-4; a weak D match, TRBD1 (5 bases). Deletions cut 6 bases from V and 3 bases from J, with 12 bases between. CDR1 SGHRS and CDR2 YFSETQ come from the germline V gene. The CDR3 contains 14 residues. The CDR3 region is CASNKGESNEKLFF. CDR3 bases: TGCGCCAGCAACAAAGGGGAGTCTAATGAAAAACTGTTTTTT.

This rearrangement joins TRBV6-1 to TRBJ2-5; TRBD2 matches 13 bases. Germline V gene data show CDR1 as MNHNS and CDR2 as SASEGT. Trimming at V came to 6 bases and at J to 6 bases, leaving 7 bases not matched to a gene. The CDR3 has 15 amino acids. The CDR3 DNA is TGTGCCAGCAGCGTACTAGCGGGAGGGCCGAAGACCCAGTACTTC. Translation: CASSVLAGGPKTQYF.

This rearrangement joins TRBV9 to TRBJ2-1; the match to TRBD1 covers 7 bases. Per the germline V gene, CDR1 is SGDLS and CDR2 is YYNGEE. V dropped 4 bases and J dropped 8; count of bases not matched to a gene: 12. The CDR3 runs to 15 residues. CDR3 bases: TGTGCCAGCAGCTTCCGGACAGGTGGAGCGTATGAGCAGTTCTTC. It codes for CASSFRTGGAYEQFF.